The 11 T cell receptor beta chains below come from one sample, sequenced in a study of cytomegalovirus exposure and HLA in healthy donors. TCRdb's copy holds only in-frame clones and misses some; the assay was immunoSEQ multiplex PCR. The repertoire has 210,000 or so clones, 80% to 90% of them found once; the top ten carry about 3%. Material for sequencing was PBMCs. The receptors come from a woman between 18 and 29 years old in good health and CMV-seronegative.

Turning to this clone: The junction departs from the called germline gene at one end, perhaps through a read error. The chain recombines TRBV5-4 with TRBJ2-3; a possible D gene is TRBD2 (5 bases). There are 17 residues in the CDR3. Germline V gives CDR1 SGHNT, CDR2 YYREEE (reference sequence). The CDR3 DNA follows: TGCGCCAGCAGCCAAGATCTGAGGGAGAGCAACACAGATACGCAGTATTTT. Encoded protein: CASSQDLRESNTDTQYF.

CDR3 DNA: TGTGCCACCAGCGGCTGGGACAGCCTTAACTATGGCTACACCTTC. It codes for CATSGWDSLNYGYTF. The chain couples TRBV15 to TRBJ1-2; 7 nucleotides align to TRBD1. CDR3 size: 15 residues. After removal of 5 bases from V and 1 base from J, the junction contained 7 bases not matched to a gene. In germline, CDR1 is LNHNV, CDR2 YYDKDF (reference sequence).

This clone has just one count. The genes are TRBV10-1 and TRBJ2-3; D gene unclear. This CDR3 has 14 residues. Trimming took off 4 bases at V and 4 bases at J, with 12 bases between the two ends. Per the germline V gene, CDR1 is WNHNN and CDR2 is SYGVQD (reference sequence). CDR3 coding DNA: TGCGCCAGCAGTGCGACGGGTTTCGCAGATACGCAGTATTTT. Translated: CASSATGFADTQYF.

The V and J genes are TRBV15 and TRBJ1-1, with a tentative D call TRBD1 (5 bases). CDR3 length: 15 residues. V lost 0 bases and J lost 4, with 12 bases in between. Germline assignment: CDR1 LNHNV and CDR2 YYDKDF (reference sequence). The CDR3 region is CATSRDRTGVTEAFF. In DNA form, the CDR3 reads TGTGCCACCAGCAGAGACCGGACGGGGGTCACTGAAGCTTTCTTT.

The chain employs TRBV15 and TRBJ1-2; TRBD1 matches at 10 bases. Germline V CDR1 and CDR2: LNHNV, YYDKDF (reference sequence). This CDR3 is 16 amino acids long. J lost 7 bases, V lost 1 base, and 9 bases had no gene match. CDR3 residues: CATSRGGDRGLAGYTF. The CDR3 nucleotides are TGTGCCACCAGCAGAGGAGGGGACAGGGGACTCGCTGGCTACACCTTC.

The chain has TRBV6-1 and TRBJ2-7; TRBD1 matches at 9 bases. The CDR3 extends over 13 amino acids. CDR1 MNHNS and CDR2 SASEGT come from the germline V gene. J gave up 2 bases and V 7 bases, and 3 bases lay outside the gene matches. CDR3 residues: CASNGTGTYEQYF. The CDR3 bases are TGTGCCAGCAACGGGACAGGGACCTACGAGCAGTACTTC.

The table lists this clone with a count of one. The rearrangement joins TRBV9 to TRBJ1-1, with D uncertain. The CDR3 loop spans 15 amino acids. Germline V gives CDR1 SGDLS, CDR2 YYNGEE. Trimming stripped 4 bases from V and 6 bases from J, with 19 bases between. The CDR3 DNA reads as TGTGCCAGCAGCCCTGAGGCACAATGGAGCGCTGAAGCTTTCTTT. The encoded protein is CASSPEAQWSAEAFF. Full variable domain (rest looked up from reference TRBV9 and TRBJ1-1): DSGVTQTPKHLITATGQRVTLRCSPRSGDLSVYWYQQSLDQGLQFLIQYYNGEERAKGNILERFSAQQFPDLHSELNLSSLELGDSALYFCASSPEAQWSAEAFFGQGTRLTVV.

The chain is built from TRBV5-1 and TRBJ2-2, with D maybe TRBD1 (6 bases). Trimming removed 3 bases at V and 12 bases at J, with 21 bases between. Germline-derived CDR1 and CDR2 are SGHRS and YFSETQ. The length of the CDR3 is 15 residues. As DNA, the CDR3 is TGCGCCAGCAGCTCCGGGACACCCCTCGAGGGGCAGCTGTTTTTT. Its protein is CASSSGTPLEGQLFF.

The chain carries TRBV7-9 and TRBJ2-2; 8 bases match TRBD1. J gave up 8 bases and V 3 bases, and 17 bases lay outside the gene matches. Germline assignment: CDR1 SEHNR and CDR2 FQNEAQ (reference sequence). CDR3 size: 18 residues. CDR3 residues: CASSFLSHKRTGNGELFF. CDR3 sequence (DNA): TGTGCCAGCAGCTTCCTCTCCCACAAAAGGACAGGGAATGGGGAGCTGTTTTTT.

The rearrangement links TRBV5-1 to TRBJ2-5, with 7 bases matching TRBD2. The CDR3 has 19 residues. V lost 1 base and J lost 0; bases outside the gene matches: 15. Per the germline V gene, CDR1 is SGHRS and CDR2 is YFSETQ. The DNA of the CDR3 is TGCGCCAGCAGCTTGATTCTCGGGATGGGTAGCGGGTACCAAGAGACCCAGTACTTC. Residues: CASSLILGMGSGYQETQYF.

The V call is TRBV27, the J call TRBJ2-3, with D maybe TRBD2 (6 bases). The CDR3 loop spans 13 amino acids. V shed 2 bases and J shed 3 bases, with 6 bases lying between them. Germline-derived CDR1 and CDR2 are MNHEY and SMNVEV (reference sequence). The CDR3 DNA reads as TGTGCCAGCAGTTTAGGGGGGACAGATACGCAGTATTTT. As protein: CASSLGGTDTQYF.